The TCR beta chain under discussion was sequenced for a study of T-cell memory formation after mild COVID-19. Study observations and caveats: Memory from before infection featured some responding clones, which suggests cross-reactive memory joined. For second-wave clones that peaked at day 37, SARS-CoV-2 specificity went unverified. Those CD4+ clones that contracted were mainly in CM and EM (CD8+ ones in EMRA).

A word on this clonotype: Its specificity is not known.

Germline lookup yields CDR1 MGHDK and CDR2 SYGVNS. V lost 5 bases, J lost 4 bases, and 9 bases stayed unmatched. The length of the CDR3 is 15 residues. Sample barcodes and UMIs were carried by the TCR alpha and TCR beta cDNA libraries that 5'RACE generated with constant-segment primers. Using its own MiXCR run on the 5' RACE reads, TCRdb lists one record per CDR3 protein. The table shows a few hundred thousand distinct CDR3 sequences, with 8.5% to 9.5% occurring only once. The chain recombines TRBV25-1 with TRBJ1-1; TRBD1 matches 8 bases. The receptor was derived from a man younger than 30 who had mild COVID-19 (a few samples of this study predate the infection). Cell type and time point are not known. Sequenced sample: PBMCs or a T cell subset sorted from them (not recorded which). The CDR3 region is CASSPDRGGGTEAFF. CDR3 sequence (DNA): TGTGCCAGCAGTCCTGACAGGGGAGGTGGCACTGAAGCTTTCTTT.